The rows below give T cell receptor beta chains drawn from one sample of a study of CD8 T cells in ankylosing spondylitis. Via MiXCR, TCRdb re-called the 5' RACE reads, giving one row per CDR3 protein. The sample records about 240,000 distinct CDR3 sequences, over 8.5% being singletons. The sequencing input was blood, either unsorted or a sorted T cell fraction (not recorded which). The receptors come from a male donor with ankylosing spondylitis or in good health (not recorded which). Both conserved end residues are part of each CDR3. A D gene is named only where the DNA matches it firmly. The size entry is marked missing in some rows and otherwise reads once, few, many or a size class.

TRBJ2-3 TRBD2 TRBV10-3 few CAISESPPGLAGGGPDTQYF TGTGCCATCAGTGAGTCCCCACCGGGACTAGCGGGAGGAGGTCCAGATACGCAGTATTTT
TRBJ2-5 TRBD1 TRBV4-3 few CASSQEGTGSGETQYF TGCGCCAGCAGCCAAGAGGGGACAGGGTCGGGAGAGACCCAGTACTTC
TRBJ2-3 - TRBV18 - CASSPLSTGTDTQYF TGTGCCAGCTCACCACTTAGCACCGGGACAGATACGCAGTATTTT
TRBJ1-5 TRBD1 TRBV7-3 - CASSPDAGGGQPQHF TGTGCCAGCAGCCCCGATGCAGGGGGCGGGCAGCCCCAGCATTTT
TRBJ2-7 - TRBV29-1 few CSVLGAYEQYF TGCAGCGTCTTAGGAGCCTACGAGCAGTACTTC
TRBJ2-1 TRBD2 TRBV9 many CASSVESGGYSYNEQFF TGTGCCAGCAGCGTAGAAAGCGGGGGTTACTCCTACAATGAGCAGTTCTTC
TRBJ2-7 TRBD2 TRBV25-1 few CASSPRLASYEQYF TGTGCCAGCAGTCCCAGACTAGCCTCCTACGAGCAGTACTTC
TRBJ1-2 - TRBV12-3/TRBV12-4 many CASSLGDLQGYTF TGTGCCAGCAGTTTAGGGGACCTCCAGGGCTACACCTTC
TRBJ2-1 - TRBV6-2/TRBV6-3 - CASSYAGNEQFF TGTGCCAGCAGTTACGCGGGGAATGAGCAGTTCTTC
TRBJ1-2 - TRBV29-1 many CSVTGTDYGYTF TGCAGCGTTACGGGGACTGACTATGGCTACACCTTC
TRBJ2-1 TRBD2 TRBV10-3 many CAISETSGSGTEQFF TGTGCCATCAGTGAAACTAGCGGGAGCGGGACTGAGCAGTTCTTC
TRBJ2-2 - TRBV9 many CASIQVSAGELFF TGTGCCAGCATACAGGTTTCGGCCGGGGAGCTGTTTTTT
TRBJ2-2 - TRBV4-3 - CASRVSRNTGELFF TGCGCCAGCAGGGTTAGCAGGAACACCGGGGAGCTGTTTTTT
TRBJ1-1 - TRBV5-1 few CASSLEGLPGTEAFF TGCGCCAGCAGCTTGGAAGGGTTGCCTGGCACTGAAGCTTTCTTT
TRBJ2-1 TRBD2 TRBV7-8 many CASSLGKGAGRLFDEQFF TGTGCCAGCAGCTTAGGTAAAGGGGCCGGGAGGCTGTTCGATGAGCAGTTCTTC
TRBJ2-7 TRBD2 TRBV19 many CASSILAGVRSYEQYF TGTGCCAGTAGTATACTAGCGGGGGTGCGATCCTACGAGCAGTACTTC
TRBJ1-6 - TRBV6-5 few CASSYSQQGLYNSPLHF TGTGCCAGCAGTTACTCCCAGCAGGGCCTCTATAATTCACCCCTCCACTTT
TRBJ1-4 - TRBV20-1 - CSAVDPTNEKLFF TGCAGTGCGGTGGACCCAACTAATGAAAAACTGTTTTTT
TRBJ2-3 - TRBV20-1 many CSASPGLDTQYF TGCAGTGCTAGTCCGGGACTAGATACGCAGTATTTT
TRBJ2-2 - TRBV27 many CASRPRDTGELFF TGTGCCAGCAGGCCCCGGGACACCGGGGAGCTGTTTTTT
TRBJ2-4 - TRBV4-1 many CASSQDAVAKNIQYF TGCGCCAGCAGCCAAGATGCGGTAGCCAAAAACATTCAGTACTTC
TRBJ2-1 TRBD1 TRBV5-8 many CASSLPGTGEENEQFF TGTGCCAGCAGCTTACCCGGGACAGGGGAGGAGAATGAGCAGTTCTTC
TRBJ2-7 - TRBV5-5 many CASSRRAGSYEQYF TGTGCCAGCAGCCGGAGGGCGGGATCCTACGAGCAGTACTTC
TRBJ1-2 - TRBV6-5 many CASSYGSRYGYTF TGTGCCAGCAGTTACGGGAGCCGTTATGGCTACACCTTC
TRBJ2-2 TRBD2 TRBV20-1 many CSAGREVGELFF TGCAGTGCGGGCCGGGAGGTCGGGGAGCTGTTTTTT
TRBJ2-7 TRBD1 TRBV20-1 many CSARDRDRGFHEQYF TGCAGTGCTAGAGACCGGGACAGGGGTTTCCACGAGCAGTACTTC
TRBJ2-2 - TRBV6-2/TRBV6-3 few CASSPIISGELFF TGTGCCAGCAGTCCCATTATCAGCGGGGAGCTGTTTTTT
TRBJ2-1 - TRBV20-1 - CSAAGLGGGEQFF TGCAGTGCGGCGGGACTAGGAGGGGGCGAGCAGTTCTTC
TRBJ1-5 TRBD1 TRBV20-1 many CSARVRTGTGNQPQHF TGCAGTGCTAGAGTCAGGACAGGGACTGGGAATCAGCCCCAGCATTTT
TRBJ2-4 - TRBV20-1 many CSARDRATLAKNIQYF TGCAGTGCTAGAGATCGCGCCACACTAGCCAAAAACATTCAGTACTTC
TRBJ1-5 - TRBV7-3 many CASSSGGINQPQHF TGTGCCAGCAGCTCTGGGGGGATAAATCAGCCCCAGCATTTT
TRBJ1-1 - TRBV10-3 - CATKDSGEAFF TGTGCCACCAAGGACAGCGGTGAAGCTTTCTTT
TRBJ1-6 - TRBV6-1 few CASSRTAEGSPLHF TGTGCCAGCAGTCGGACGGCCGAGGGTTCACCCCTCCACTTT
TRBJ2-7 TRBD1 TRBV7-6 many CASSLEGTGVQYF TGTGCCAGCAGCTTAGAGGGGACAGGGGTACAGTACTTC
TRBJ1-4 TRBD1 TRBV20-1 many CSAQGEAEKLFF TGCAGTGCCCAGGGGGAGGCTGAAAAACTGTTTTTT
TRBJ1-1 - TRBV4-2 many CASSQPDTSGRPEAFF TGTGCCAGCAGCCAACCCGACACGTCTGGCCGCCCCGAAGCTTTCTTT
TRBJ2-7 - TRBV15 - CATSTPSGYEEQYF TGTGCCACCAGCACCCCTTCGGGCTACGAGGAGCAGTACTTC
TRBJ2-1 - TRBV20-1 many CSARGGSGADEQFF TGCAGTGCTAGGGGCGGGTCAGGGGCCGATGAGCAGTTCTTC
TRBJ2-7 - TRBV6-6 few CASSGRKDYEQYF TGTGCCAGCAGTGGACGAAAGGACTACGAGCAGTACTTC
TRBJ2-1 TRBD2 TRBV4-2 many CASSQGTSGSFYEQFF TGTGCCAGCAGCCAAGGGACTAGCGGGAGCTTCTATGAGCAGTTCTTC
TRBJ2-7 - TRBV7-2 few CASSRGAYEQYF TGTGCCAGCAGCAGGGGAGCCTACGAGCAGTACTTC
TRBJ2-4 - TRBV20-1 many CSARDGRLAKNIQYF TGCAGTGCTAGAGATGGACGGTTAGCCAAAAACATTCAGTACTTC
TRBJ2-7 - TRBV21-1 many CASSRVGPKSGRSYEQYF TGTGCCAGCAGCAGGGTGGGCCCTAAATCAGGAAGGTCCTACGAGCAGTACTTC
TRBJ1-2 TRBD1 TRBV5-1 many CASSLEGTGPDGYTF TGCGCCAGCAGCTTGGAGGGGACAGGGCCTGACGGCTACACCTTC
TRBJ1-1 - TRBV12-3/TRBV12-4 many CASISDVNTEAFF TGTGCCAGTATTTCCGACGTAAACACTGAAGCTTTCTTT
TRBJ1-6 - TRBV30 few CAWSGAVSPLHF TGTGCCTGGAGTGGTGCGGTATCACCCCTCCACTTT
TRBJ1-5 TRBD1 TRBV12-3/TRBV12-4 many CASSPGRTGGAPQHF TGTGCCAGCAGCCCAGGGAGGACAGGGGGCGCGCCCCAGCATTTT
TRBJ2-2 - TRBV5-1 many CASTPRLAGGTGELFF TGCGCCAGCACCCCAAGACTGGCCGGAGGCACCGGGGAGCTGTTTTTT
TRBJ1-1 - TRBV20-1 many CSARDTRWGTPNTEAFF TGCAGTGCTAGAGATACTCGGTGGGGGACACCGAACACTGAAGCTTTCTTT
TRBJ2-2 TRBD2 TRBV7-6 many CASSAIAGVGTGELFF TGTGCCAGCAGCGCAATAGCGGGAGTGGGCACCGGGGAGCTGTTTTTT
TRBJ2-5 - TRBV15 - CATSRGKSRVEETQYF TGTGCCACCAGCCGCGGGAAGAGTAGAGTAGAGGAGACCCAGTACTTC
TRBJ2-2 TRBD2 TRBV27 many CASSWGSGGPKGSGELFF TGTGCCAGCAGTTGGGGTAGCGGGGGGCCAAAAGGGTCCGGGGAGCTGTTTTTT
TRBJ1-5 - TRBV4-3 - CASSQDSVGNQPQHF TGCGCCAGCAGCCAAGATTCTGTAGGGAATCAGCCCCAGCATTTT
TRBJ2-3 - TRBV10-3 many CAISEANPAGRPPVTQYF TGTGCCATCAGTGAGGCAAATCCGGCGGGGAGACCTCCGGTCACGCAGTATTTT
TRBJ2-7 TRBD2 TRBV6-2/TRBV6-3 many CASSYSALLGLAGYEQYF TGTGCCAGCAGTTACTCCGCACTCTTGGGACTAGCGGGCTACGAGCAGTACTTC
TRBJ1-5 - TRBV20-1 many CSAGQGSWGPQHF TGCAGTGCCGGCCAGGGGTCCTGGGGGCCCCAGCATTTT
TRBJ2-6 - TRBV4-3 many CASSQDPEGSGANVLTF TGCGCCAGCAGCCAAGATCCGGAGGGCTCTGGGGCCAACGTCCTGACTTTC
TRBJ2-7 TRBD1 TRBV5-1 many CASSSTGSYEQYF TGCGCCAGCAGCTCGACAGGGTCATACGAGCAGTACTTC
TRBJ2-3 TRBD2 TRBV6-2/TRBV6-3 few CASRPGGRAADTQYF TGTGCCAGCCGCCCTGGCGGGAGGGCCGCCGATACGCAGTATTTT